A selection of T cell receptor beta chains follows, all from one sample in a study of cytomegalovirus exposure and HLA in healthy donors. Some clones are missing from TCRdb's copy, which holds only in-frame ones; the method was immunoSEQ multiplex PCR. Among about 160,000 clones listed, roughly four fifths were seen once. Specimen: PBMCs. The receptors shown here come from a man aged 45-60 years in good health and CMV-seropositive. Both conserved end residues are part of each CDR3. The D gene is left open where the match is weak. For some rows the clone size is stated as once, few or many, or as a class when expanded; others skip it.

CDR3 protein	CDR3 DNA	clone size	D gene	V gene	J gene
CASSLTAGSNEQFF	TGTGCCAGCAGCTTAACGGCGGGAAGCAATGAGCAGTTCTTC	once	NA	TRBV7-3	TRBJ2-1
CASSLSGGGGETQYF	TGTGCCAGCAGCTTAAGCGGGGGGGGTGGAGAGACCCAGTACTTC	NA	TRBD2	TRBV7-6	TRBJ2-5
CASSLRRDPFYEQYF	TGTGCCAGCAGCTTAAGGCGGGACCCCTTCTACGAGCAGTACTTC	NA	NA	TRBV5-6	TRBJ2-7
CASSEAMTDYGYTF	TGTGCCAGCAGCGAGGCGATGACTGACTATGGCTACACCTTC	NA	NA	TRBV7-9	TRBJ1-2
CASSSPLAVELLGEQFF	TGTGCCAGCAGCTCCCCACTAGCGGTAGAGCTCCTGGGGGAGCAGTTCTTC	few	TRBD2	TRBV5-4	TRBJ2-1
CAISEQESSYNEQFF	TGTGCCATCAGTGAACAGGAGAGCTCCTACAATGAGCAGTTCTTC	NA	NA	TRBV10-3	TRBJ2-1
CASSLGTSGSYEQYF	TGTGCCAGCAGCCTGGGGACTAGCGGGTCCTACGAGCAGTACTTC	NA	NA	TRBV12-1	TRBJ2-7
CASSPYMPSSPNSPLHF	TGTGCCAGCTCACCATACATGCCGTCCTCTCCTAATTCACCCCTCCACTTT	NA	NA	TRBV18	TRBJ1-6
CASSPRSRDRGYNEQFF	TGTGCCAGCAGCCCACGATCCCGGGACAGGGGTTACAATGAGCAGTTCTTC	NA	TRBD1	TRBV7-9	TRBJ2-1
CASSLRGSYEQYF	TGTGCCAGCAGTTTAAGAGGATCCTACGAGCAGTACTTC	NA	NA	TRBV28	TRBJ2-7
CASSIPVGAGDRNEQFF	TGTGCCAGTAGTATCCCCGTAGGAGCGGGAGACCGCAATGAGCAGTTCTTC	NA	TRBD2	TRBV19	TRBJ2-1
CASSTDRGIGNSPLHF	TGTGCCAGCAGCACTGACAGGGGCATTGGGAATTCACCCCTCCACTTT	NA	TRBD1	TRBV5-6	TRBJ1-6
CASSLVFEGGRARYEQYF	TGTGCCAGCAGCTTAGTATTTGAAGGAGGGAGGGCCCGGTACGAGCAGTACTTC	NA	TRBD2	TRBV11-3	TRBJ2-7
CASSNQDRVGKETQYF	TGCGCCAGCAGTAACCAGGACAGGGTAGGAAAAGAGACCCAGTACTTC	NA	TRBD1	TRBV10-2	TRBJ2-5
CARSLQGGRGNEQFF	TGTGCCAGAAGCCTCCAGGGGGGCCGGGGCAATGAGCAGTTCTTC	NA	NA	TRBV7-5	TRBJ2-1
CASSIDRSTDTQYF	TGTGCCAGCAGCATTGACAGGTCCACAGATACGCAGTATTTT	NA	NA	TRBV7-3	TRBJ2-3
CASSHSDSSYPSYNEQFF	TGTGCCAGCAGTCACTCGGACAGCAGCTACCCATCCTACAATGAGCAGTTCTTC	once	NA	TRBV21-1	TRBJ2-1
CAISLEGAYGYTF	TGTGCCATCAGTCTGGAGGGGGCCTATGGCTACACCTTC	NA	TRBD1	TRBV10-3	TRBJ1-2
CAWSPGQGVSGYTF	TGTGCCTGGAGTCCGGGACAGGGGGTTTCGGGCTACACCTTC	few	TRBD1	TRBV30	TRBJ1-2
CASSESFGQGWYEQYF	TGTGCCAGCAGTGAAAGCTTTGGACAGGGTTGGTACGAGCAGTACTTC	once	TRBD1	TRBV6-1	TRBJ2-7
CASSLTLAGYNEQFF	TGTGCCAGCAGCTTAACATTAGCGGGCTACAATGAGCAGTTCTTC	NA	TRBD2	TRBV7-3	TRBJ2-1
CASSIGHMGETQYF	TGTGCCAGCAGTATTGGACATATGGGGGAGACCCAGTACTTC	few	NA	TRBV6-5	TRBJ2-5
CASSRGSPGELFF	TGTGCCAGCAGTCGCGGGAGCCCCGGGGAGCTGTTTTTT	NA	TRBD2	TRBV5-6	TRBJ2-2
CASSMGAGLGAFF	TGTGCCAGCAGCATGGGAGCGGGCCTCGGAGCTTTCTTT	NA	NA	TRBV11-3	TRBJ1-1
CASSRSDRYEQYF	TGTGCCAGCAGCAGATCAGACAGGTACGAGCAGTACTTC	once	NA	TRBV21-1	TRBJ2-7
CASSLAGYLTPSEQFF	TGTGCCAGCAGTTTAGCGGGCTACCTAACACCTTCTGAGCAGTTCTTC	NA	NA	TRBV28	TRBJ2-1
CASSQDTGGNQPQHF	TGTGCCAGCAGCCAAGATACAGGGGGCAATCAGCCCCAGCATTTT	NA	TRBD1	TRBV4-2	TRBJ1-5
CASSQDFRGPHEQYF	TGCGCCAGCAGCCAAGATTTCAGGGGGCCCCACGAGCAGTACTTC	NA	TRBD1	TRBV4-3	TRBJ2-7